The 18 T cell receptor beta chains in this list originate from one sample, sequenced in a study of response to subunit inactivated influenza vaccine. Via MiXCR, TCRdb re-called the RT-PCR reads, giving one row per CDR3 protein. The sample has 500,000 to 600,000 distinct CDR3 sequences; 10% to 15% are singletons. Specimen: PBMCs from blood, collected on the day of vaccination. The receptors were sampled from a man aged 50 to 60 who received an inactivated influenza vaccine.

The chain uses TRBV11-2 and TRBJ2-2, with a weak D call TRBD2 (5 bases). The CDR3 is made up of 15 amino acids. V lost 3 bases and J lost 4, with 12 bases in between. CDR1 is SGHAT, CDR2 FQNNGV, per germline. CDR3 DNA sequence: TGTGCCAGCAGCTTTTCCTCTAGCCGCACCGGGGAGCTGTTTTTT. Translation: CASSFSSSRTGELFF.

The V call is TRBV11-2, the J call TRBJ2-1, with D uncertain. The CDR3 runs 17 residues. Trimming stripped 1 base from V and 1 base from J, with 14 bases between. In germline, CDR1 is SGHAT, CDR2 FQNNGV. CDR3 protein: CASSLGSGPISYNEQFF. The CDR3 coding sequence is TGTGCCAGCAGCTTAGGGTCAGGACCTATTTCCTACAATGAGCAGTTCTTC.

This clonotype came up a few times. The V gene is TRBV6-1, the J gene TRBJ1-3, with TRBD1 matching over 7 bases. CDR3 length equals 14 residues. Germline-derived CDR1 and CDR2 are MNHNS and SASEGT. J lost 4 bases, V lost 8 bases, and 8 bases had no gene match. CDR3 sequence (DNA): TGTGCCAGCTCCGAGGGGGCGCGGGGAAACACCATATATTTT. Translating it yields CASSEGARGNTIYF.

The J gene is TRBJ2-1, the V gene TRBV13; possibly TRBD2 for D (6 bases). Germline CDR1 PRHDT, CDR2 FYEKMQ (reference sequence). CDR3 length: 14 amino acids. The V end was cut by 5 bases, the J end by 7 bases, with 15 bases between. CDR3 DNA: TGTGCCAGCAGCCCGCGGGGCGGATCTAATGAGCAGTTCTTC. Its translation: CASSPRGGSNEQFF.

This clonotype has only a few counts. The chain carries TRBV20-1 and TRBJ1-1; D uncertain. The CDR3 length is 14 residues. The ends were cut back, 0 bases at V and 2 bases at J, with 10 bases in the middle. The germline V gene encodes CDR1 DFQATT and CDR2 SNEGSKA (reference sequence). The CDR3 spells CSARDYGRNTEAFF. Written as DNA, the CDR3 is TGCAGTGCTAGAGATTATGGGAGAAACACTGAAGCTTTCTTT.

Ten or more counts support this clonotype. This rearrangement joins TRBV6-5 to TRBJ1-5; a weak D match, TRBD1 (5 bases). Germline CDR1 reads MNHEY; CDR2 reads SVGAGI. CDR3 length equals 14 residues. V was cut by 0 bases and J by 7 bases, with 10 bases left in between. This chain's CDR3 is CASSYSQGLQPQHF. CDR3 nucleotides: TGTGCCAGCAGTTACTCGCAGGGTCTCCAGCCCCAGCATTTT.

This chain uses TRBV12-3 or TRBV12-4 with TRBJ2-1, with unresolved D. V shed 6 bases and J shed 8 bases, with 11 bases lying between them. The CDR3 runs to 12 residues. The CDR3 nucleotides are TGTGCCAGCAGAATGACCAGTGATGAGCAGTTCTTC. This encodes CASRMTSDEQFF.

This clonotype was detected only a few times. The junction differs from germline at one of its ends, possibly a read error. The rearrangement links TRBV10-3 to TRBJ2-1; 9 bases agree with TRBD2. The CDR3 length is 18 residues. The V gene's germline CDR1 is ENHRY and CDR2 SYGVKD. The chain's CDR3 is CAISRGFSGRGSDNEQFF. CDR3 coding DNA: TGTGCCATCAGTCGGGGGTTTAGCGGGAGAGGCTCCGACAATGAGCAGTTCTTC.

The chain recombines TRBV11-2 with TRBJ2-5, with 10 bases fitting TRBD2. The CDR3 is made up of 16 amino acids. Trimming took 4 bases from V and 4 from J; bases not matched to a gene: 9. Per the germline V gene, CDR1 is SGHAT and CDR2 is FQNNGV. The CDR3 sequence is CASSSRLAGGVETQYF. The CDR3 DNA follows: TGTGCCAGCAGCTCGAGACTAGCGGGTGGTGTAGAGACCCAGTACTTC.

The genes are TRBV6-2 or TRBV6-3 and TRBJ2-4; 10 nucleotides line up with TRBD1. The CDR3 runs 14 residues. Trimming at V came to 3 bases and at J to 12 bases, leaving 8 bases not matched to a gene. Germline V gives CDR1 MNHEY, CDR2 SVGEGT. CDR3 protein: CASSYRTGGRNQYF. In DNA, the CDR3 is TGTGCCAGCAGTTATCGGACAGGGGGAAGGAATCAGTACTTC.

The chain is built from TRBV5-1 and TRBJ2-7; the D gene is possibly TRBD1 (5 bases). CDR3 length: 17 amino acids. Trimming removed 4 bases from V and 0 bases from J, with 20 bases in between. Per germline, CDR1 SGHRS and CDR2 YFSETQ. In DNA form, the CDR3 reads TGCGCCAGCAGCCCCCCGACATCGACAGTAAGCTCCTACGAGCAGTACTTC. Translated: CASSPPTSTVSSYEQYF.

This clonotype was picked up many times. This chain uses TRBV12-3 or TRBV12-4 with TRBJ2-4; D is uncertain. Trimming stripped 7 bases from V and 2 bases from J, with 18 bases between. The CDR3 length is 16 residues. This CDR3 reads CASNPGFLGTKNIQYF. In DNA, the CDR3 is TGTGCCAGCAACCCAGGTTTTTTGGGGACCAAAAACATTCAGTACTTC.

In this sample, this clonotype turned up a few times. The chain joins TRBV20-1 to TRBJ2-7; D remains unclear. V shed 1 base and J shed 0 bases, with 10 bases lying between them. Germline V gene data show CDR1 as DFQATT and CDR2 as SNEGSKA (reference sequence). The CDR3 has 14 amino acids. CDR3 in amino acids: CSARARQSSYEQYF. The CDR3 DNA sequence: TGCAGTGCTAGAGCTCGACAAAGCTCCTACGAGCAGTACTTC.

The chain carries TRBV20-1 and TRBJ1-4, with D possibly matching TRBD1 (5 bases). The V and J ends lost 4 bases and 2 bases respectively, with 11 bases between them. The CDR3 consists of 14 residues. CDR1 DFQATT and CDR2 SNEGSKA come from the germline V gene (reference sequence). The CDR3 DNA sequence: TGCAGTGCTAAAGGGGACCCTACTAATGAAAAACTGTTTTTT. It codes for CSAKGDPTNEKLFF.

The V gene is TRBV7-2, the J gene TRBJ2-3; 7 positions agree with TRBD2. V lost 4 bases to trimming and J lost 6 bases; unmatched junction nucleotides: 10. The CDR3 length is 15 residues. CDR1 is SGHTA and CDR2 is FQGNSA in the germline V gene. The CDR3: CASSSGRGGSDTQYF. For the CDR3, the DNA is TGTGCCAGCAGCTCTGGCCGCGGGGGATCGGATACGCAGTATTTT.

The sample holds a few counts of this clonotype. The CDR3, as DNA: TGTGCCAGCCAAACGGTCGGGGAGGGCCGGTACGAGCAGTACTTC. Translation gives CASQTVGEGRYEQYF. J is TRBJ2-7 and V is TRBV28; 7 bases fit TRBD2. The CDR3 runs 15 residues. V was clipped by 8 bases and J by 4 bases; unmatched bases: 14. In germline, CDR1 is MDHEN, CDR2 SYDVKM.

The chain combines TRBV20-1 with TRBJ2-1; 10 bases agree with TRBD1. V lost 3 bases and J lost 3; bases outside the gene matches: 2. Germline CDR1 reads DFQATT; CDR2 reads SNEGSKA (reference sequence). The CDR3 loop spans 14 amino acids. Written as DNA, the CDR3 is TGCAGTGCTAGTGGGACAGGGGACTACAATGAGCAGTTCTTC. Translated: CSASGTGDYNEQFF.

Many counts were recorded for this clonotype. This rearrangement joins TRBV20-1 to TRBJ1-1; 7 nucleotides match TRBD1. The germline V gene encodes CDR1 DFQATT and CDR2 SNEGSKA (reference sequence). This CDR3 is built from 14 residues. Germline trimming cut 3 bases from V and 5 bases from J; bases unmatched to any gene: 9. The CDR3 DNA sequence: TGCAGTGCTAGGGACAGGCGATACCCAACTGAAGCTTTCTTT. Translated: CSARDRRYPTEAFF.